The text below deals with one TCR beta chain. Deletions cut 6 bases from V and 1 base from J, with 8 bases between. The CDR3 length is 13 residues. Germline CDR1 reads MNHNY; CDR2 reads SVGAGI (reference sequence). The sample is drawn from a study of control samples from healthy donors and cancer patients. Assay: immunoSEQ multiplex PCR; the TCRdb copy retains only in-frame clones and omits some. The sample lists some 90,000 clones; about 89% were seen once. The V and J genes are TRBV6-6 and TRBJ2-3; perhaps TRBD1 as D (6 bases). This TCR derives from a woman in her 30s in good health. What was sequenced was blood. The CDR3 protein is CASRAGGTDTQYF. CDR3 DNA: TGTGCCAGCAGGGCAGGGGGCACAGATACGCAGTATTTT.